The 31 T cell receptor beta chains below were found in one sample sequenced in a study. MiXCR, run by TCRdb on the RT-PCR reads, gives a single entry per CDR3 protein. The sample holds hundreds of thousands of distinct CDR3 sequences, 12% to 15% seen once. Sequencing used memory CD4+ T cells from blood. Source of these receptors: a female donor in good health, serving as a healthy control.

On this clonotype: A clone one base away is much larger, so this may be a read error. The V and J genes are TRBV5-1 and TRBJ2-7; D is ambiguous. This CDR3 has 13 amino acids. The germline V gene encodes CDR1 SGHRS and CDR2 YFSETQ. V was trimmed by 4 bases and J by 6 bases, leaving 14 bases between them. The CDR3 sequence: CASSTSQSPEQYF. DNA of the CDR3: TGCGCCAGCAGCACGTCACAGTCGCCCGAGCAGTACTTC. Combining the CDR3 with reference TRBV5-1 and TRBJ2-7 gives the whole variable domain KAGVTQTPRYLIKTRGQQVTLSCSPISGHRSVSWYQQTPGQGLQFLFEYFSETQRNKGNFPGRFSGRQFSNSRSEMNVSTLELGDSALYLCASSTSQSPEQYFGPGTRLTVT.

The chain employs TRBV20-1 and TRBJ1-1; unclear D gene. Trimming cost V 6 bases and J 4 bases, with 12 bases left between them. Per the germline V gene, CDR1 is DFQATT and CDR2 is SNEGSKA (reference sequence). The CDR3 has 12 amino acids. The CDR3 DNA reads TGCAGTGCCAGGATATACGGCACTGAAGCTTTCTTT. It is translated as CSARIYGTEAFF.

The V call is TRBV7-2, the J call TRBJ2-2, with 10 nucleotides matching TRBD2. The junction had 7 bases not matched to a gene; V was cut back by 2 bases and J by 7 bases. The CDR3 runs to 16 residues. The germline V gene encodes CDR1 SGHTA and CDR2 FQGNSA. CDR3 sequence (DNA): TGTGCCAGCAGCTTACTAGCGGGAGATTCTAGCGGGGAGCTGTTTTTT. Its protein is CASSLLAGDSSGELFF. The whole variable domain, remainder taken from reference TRBV7-2 and TRBJ2-2, is GAGVSQSPSNKVTEKGKDVELRCDPISGHTALYWYRQSLGQGLEFLIYFQGNSAPDKSGLPSDRFSAERTGGSVSTLTIQRTQQEDSAVYLCASSLLAGDSSGELFFGEGSRLTVL.

This clonotype was seen a handful of times. This chain links TRBV12-3 or TRBV12-4 with TRBJ2-2, with 8 bases lining up with TRBD1. This CDR3 contains 15 residues. J gave up 9 bases and V 6 bases, and 12 bases lay outside the gene matches. The CDR3 DNA reads TGTGCCAGCAGCCCAGGGGGCTTTAGGTGGCGGGAGCTGTTTTTT. Residues: CASSPGGFRWRELFF.

As regards this clonotype: A much larger clone lies one base from this, so it may be a read error. This sequence joins TRBV20-1 and TRBJ2-3, with TRBD2 matching 12 bases. The germline CDR1 and CDR2 sequences are DFQATT and SNEGSKA (reference sequence). V shed 7 bases, J shed 3 bases, and the junction held 5 bases outside the gene matches. The CDR3 contains 14 residues. DNA for the CDR3: TGCAGTGAGAGGGGGACTAGCGGGACAGATACGCAGTATTTT. Protein product: CSERGTSGTDTQYF.

With regard to this clonotype: An end of the junction does not agree with germline; a read error may underlie this. The chain couples TRBV16 to TRBJ2-1, with 11 bases aligning to TRBD2. The germline CDR1 and CDR2 sequences are KGHSY and FQNENV. The CDR3 has 14 residues. The chain's CDR3 is CASRPRPTSGRLVF. The CDR3 region has the DNA TGTGCCAGCAGACCCCGGCCCACTAGCGGGAGATTAGTCTTC.

This clonotype was picked up many times. V and J are TRBV29-1 and TRBJ1-2; a possible D gene is TRBD1 (6 bases). Germline lookup yields CDR1 SQVTM and CDR2 ANQGSEA. The CDR3 runs to 13 residues. V was cut by 1 base and J by 8 bases, with 14 bases left in between. CDR3 sequence (DNA): TGCAGCGTTGAAGGACGGGGGCGCGAGGGCTACACCTTC. This encodes CSVEGRGREGYTF.

This clonotype was seen many times. The DNA for the CDR3 is TGTGCCAGCAGCTTAGGATCACCTGCGAACACCGGGGAGCTGTTTTTT. Encoded protein: CASSLGSPANTGELFF. The chain links TRBV7-6 to TRBJ2-2; D ambiguous. CDR1 is SGHVS and CDR2 is FNYEAQ in the germline V gene. V was cut by 1 base and J by 0 bases, with 9 bases left in between. CDR3 length equals 16 residues.

This clonotype was counted many times. The rearrangement uses TRBV20-1 and TRBJ2-5; TRBD1 aligns across 8 bases. The CDR3 extends over 14 amino acids. V was clipped by 6 bases and J by 4 bases; unmatched bases: 10. The germline V gene encodes CDR1 DFQATT and CDR2 SNEGSKA (reference sequence). The CDR3 is CSAPLDRAGETQYF. In DNA, the CDR3 is TGCAGTGCACCCTTGGACAGGGCGGGAGAGACCCAGTACTTC.

The chain combines TRBV7-2 with TRBJ1-1, with 7 bases matching TRBD1. CDR1 and CDR2 from the germline V gene are SGHTA and FQGNSA. This CDR3 comprises 15 residues. V lost 2 bases and J lost 5; bases outside the gene matches: 8. CDR3 DNA: TGTGCCAGCAGCTTAATGACAGGGCGCGGAACTGAAGCTTTCTTT. This codes for CASSLMTGRGTEAFF.

V is TRBV4-1 and J is TRBJ1-5, with TRBD1 matching 10 bases. The CDR3 spans 17 residues. After removal of 0 bases from V and 3 bases from J, the junction contained 5 bases not matched to a gene. Germline V gene data show CDR1 as MGHRA and CDR2 as YSYEKL. CDR3 DNA sequence: TGCGCCAGCAGCCAAGATCGGGGACAGGGGTACAATCAGCCCCAGCATTTT. It encodes CASSQDRGQGYNQPQHF.

The chain's CDR3 is CATSPSATYNEQFF. The CDR3, as DNA: TGTGCCACCAGCCCGAGTGCAACCTACAATGAGCAGTTCTTC. The V call is TRBV15, the J call TRBJ2-1; D uncertain. The germline V gene encodes CDR1 LNHNV and CDR2 YYDKDF (reference sequence). V was pared by 5 bases and J by 2 bases, with 10 bases between. The CDR3 sequence is 14 residues long. Combining the CDR3 with reference TRBV15 and TRBJ2-1 gives the whole variable domain DAMVIQNPRYQVTQFGKPVTLSCSQTLNHNVMYWYQQKSSQAPKLLFHYYDKDFNNEADTPDNFQSRRPNTSFCFLDIRSPGLGDTAMYLCATSPSATYNEQFFGPGTRLTVL.

This clonotype has more than one count but fewer than ten. V usage is TRBV7-2 and J usage is TRBJ2-7; TRBD2 aligns across 12 bases. V shed 5 bases and J 5 bases; nucleotides not matched to a gene: 10. This CDR3 has 16 residues. CDR1 is SGHTA, CDR2 FQGNSA, per germline. The CDR3 coding sequence is TGTGCCAGCAGCCATGCAGGACTAGCGGGAAGAAACGAGCAGTACTTC. It yields the protein CASSHAGLAGRNEQYF.

A few counts support this clonotype. The chain uses TRBV7-2 and TRBJ2-1; no definite D call. The germline gives CDR1 SGHTA, CDR2 FQGNSA. CDR3 length equals 13 residues. V lost 5 bases to trimming and J lost 1 base, with 6 bases between them. The CDR3 loop is CASSPNSYNEQFF. The CDR3 DNA reads as TGTGCCAGCAGCCCCAATTCCTACAATGAGCAGTTCTTC. Full variable domain (outside the CDR3, taken from reference TRBV7-2 and TRBJ2-1): GAGVSQSPSNKVTEKGKDVELRCDPISGHTALYWYRQSLGQGLEFLIYFQGNSAPDKSGLPSDRFSAERTGGSVSTLTIQRTQQEDSAVYLCASSPNSYNEQFFGPGTRLTVL.

V gene TRBV5-1 combines with J gene TRBJ1-4; D is possibly TRBD1 (5 bases). V was clipped by 3 bases and J by 8 bases, with 14 bases between them. The germline V gene has CDR1 SGHRS and CDR2 YFSETQ. This CDR3 is built from 14 residues. The CDR3 protein is CASSWAGGGEKLFF. CDR3 sequence (DNA): TGCGCCAGCAGCTGGGCTGGGGGGGGAGAAAAACTGTTTTTT.

This clonotype was seen at least ten times. The V and J genes are TRBV6-5 and TRBJ2-3; 9 bases fit TRBD2. Germline-derived CDR1 and CDR2 are MNHEY and SVGAGI. The CDR3 has 16 residues. After removal of 6 bases from V and 2 bases from J, the junction contained 9 bases not matched to a gene. The CDR3 DNA follows: TGTGCCAGCAGATTACTTCTAGCGGGACCCACAGATACGCAGTATTTT. Translated: CASRLLLAGPTDTQYF.

The chain uses TRBV10-3 and TRBJ1-5, with 10 bases fitting TRBD1. This CDR3 is 14 amino acids long. After removal of 2 bases from V and 5 bases from J, the junction contained 0 bases not matched to a gene. Germline values: CDR1 ENHRY, CDR2 SYGVKD. The CDR3 region has the DNA TGTGCCATCAGTGAGGACAGGGGGCATCAGCCCCAGCATTTT. As protein: CAISEDRGHQPQHF.

A few counts support this clonotype. The rearrangement joins TRBV7-9 to TRBJ2-2; D uncertain. The ends were cut back, 1 base at V and 1 base at J, with 7 bases in the middle. This CDR3 has 15 residues. Looked up from germline, CDR1 is SEHNR and CDR2 is FQNEAQ (reference sequence). CDR3 amino acids: CASSLVPVNTGELFF. CDR3 sequence (DNA): TGTGCCAGCAGCTTAGTCCCGGTGAACACCGGGGAGCTGTTTTTT.

The table lists this clonotype with many counts. V usage is TRBV3-1 and J usage is TRBJ2-7; a weak D match, TRBD1 (5 bases). Germline loops: CDR1 LGHDT, CDR2 YNNKEL (reference sequence). Trimming left V 1 base short and J 6 bases short, with 10 bases between. This CDR3 is built from 13 residues. The CDR3 DNA reads TGTGCCAGCAGCCAAGCTCAGGGTCGCGAGCAGTACTTC. This encodes CASSQAQGREQYF.

This chain uses TRBV20-1 with TRBJ2-7, with 7 bases matching TRBD2. With V trimmed by 5 bases and J by 4 bases, 8 bases remained unmatched. Germline CDR1 reads DFQATT; CDR2 reads SNEGSKA (reference sequence). CDR3 length: 13 residues. The CDR3 region has the DNA TGCAGTGCTGCTGGCGGGAGTATGTACGAGCAGTACTTC. It codes for CSAAGGSMYEQYF.

This clonotype has a handful of counts. The chain employs TRBV5-1 and TRBJ1-5, with D unclear. CDR1 and CDR2 from the germline V gene are SGHRS and YFSETQ. Trimming pared 1 base from V and 4 bases from J, leaving 12 bases between. The CDR3 loop spans 15 amino acids. CDR3 in amino acids: CASSLSSERNQPQHF. In DNA form, the CDR3 reads TGCGCCAGCAGCTTGTCTTCAGAAAGGAATCAGCCCCAGCATTTT.

This clonotype was seen ten or more times. V is TRBV10-3 and J is TRBJ2-3; D gene unclear. The V end was cut by 0 bases, the J end by 6 bases, with 4 bases between. The germline CDR1 and CDR2 sequences are ENHRY and SYGVKD. The CDR3 extends over 12 amino acids. As DNA, the CDR3 is TGTGCCATCAGTGAGTCGGGGGATACGCAGTATTTT. As protein: CAISESGDTQYF.

This clonotype was found many times. The chain couples TRBV12-3 or TRBV12-4 to TRBJ1-5; D is unclear. This CDR3 spans 13 amino acids. V lost 3 bases and J lost 3, with 6 bases in between. CDR3 DNA: TGTGCCAGCAGTTTGGTATACAATCAGCCCCAGCATTTT. Translation gives CASSLVYNQPQHF.

This clonotype was found many times. The chain is built from TRBV5-6 and TRBJ1-1; 7 bases fit TRBD1. J gave up 2 bases and V 6 bases, and 4 bases lay outside the gene matches. From germline, CDR1 is SGHDT and CDR2 YYEEEE. This CDR3 region has 13 residues. The CDR3 sequence: CASKTGYNTEAFF. The CDR3 nucleotides read TGTGCCAGCAAGACAGGGTATAACACTGAAGCTTTCTTT.

In its sample, this clonotype was seen a few times. V is TRBV12-3 or TRBV12-4 and J is TRBJ2-7, with a possible D match to TRBD1 (6 bases). The CDR3 spans 12 residues. The ends were cut back, 5 bases at V and 4 bases at J, with 9 bases in the middle. The CDR3 loop is CASSKQGYEQYF. In DNA form, the CDR3 reads TGTGCCAGCAGTAAACAGGGATACGAGCAGTACTTC.

This clonotype was picked up a small number of times. The chain uses TRBV28 and TRBJ1-5; D is possibly TRBD1 (5 bases). In germline, CDR1 is MDHEN, CDR2 SYDVKM. The V end was cut by 5 bases, the J end by 0 bases, with 14 bases between. The CDR3 length is 16 residues. The CDR3 sequence is CASSPRQLYSNQPQHF. The CDR3, as DNA: TGTGCCAGCAGTCCCCGACAGCTGTATAGCAATCAGCCCCAGCATTTT.

The chain combines TRBV7-9 with TRBJ2-2; D may be TRBD2 (5 bases). CDR3 size: 13 residues. Trimming took 3 bases from V and 7 from J, leaving 9 bases between them. The V gene's germline CDR1 is SEHNR and CDR2 FQNEAQ (reference sequence). CDR3 sequence (DNA): TGTGCCAGCAGCTTGCGGGCCAACGGGGAGCTGTTTTTT. This codes for CASSLRANGELFF.

The table lists this clonotype with many counts. V usage is TRBV5-1 and J usage is TRBJ2-7; 7 nucleotides line up with TRBD1. Germline CDR1 is SGHRS and CDR2 is YFSETQ. The CDR3 covers 14 residues. V shed 4 bases, J shed 6 bases, and the junction held 10 bases outside the gene matches. This CDR3 is CASSGTGQAIEQYF. Written as DNA, the CDR3 is TGCGCCAGCAGCGGAACAGGACAGGCTATCGAGCAGTACTTC.

At least ten counts were recorded for this clonotype. The CDR3 DNA follows: TGTGCCAGCAGCTTGTTGGGACAGCCGTTAACCTACGAGCAGTACTTC. Translation gives CASSLLGQPLTYEQYF. The V call is TRBV5-6, the J call TRBJ2-7; 7 bases agree with TRBD1. Germline CDR1 SGHDT, CDR2 YYEEEE. Trimming removed 1 base from V and 2 bases from J; junction bases left unmatched: 9. There are 16 residues in the CDR3.

The V gene is TRBV25-1, the J gene TRBJ1-1; 8 positions match TRBD1. Per the germline V gene, CDR1 is MGHDK and CDR2 is SYGVNS. With 3 bases clipped from V and 3 bases from J, the junction kept 6 bases outside the gene matches. CDR3 length equals 15 residues. The chain's CDR3 is CASSDSKTGDTEAFF. For the CDR3, the DNA is TGTGCCAGCAGTGACTCCAAGACAGGGGACACTGAAGCTTTCTTT.

This clonotype occurred a few times. The rearrangement joins TRBV10-3 to TRBJ2-1, with D uncertain. The CDR3 length is 16 residues. In germline, CDR1 is ENHRY, CDR2 SYGVKD. V lost 2 bases and J lost 0, with 11 bases in between. The CDR3 is CAISEVAEISYNEQFF. DNA for the CDR3: TGTGCCATCAGTGAGGTAGCCGAAATCTCCTACAATGAGCAGTTCTTC.